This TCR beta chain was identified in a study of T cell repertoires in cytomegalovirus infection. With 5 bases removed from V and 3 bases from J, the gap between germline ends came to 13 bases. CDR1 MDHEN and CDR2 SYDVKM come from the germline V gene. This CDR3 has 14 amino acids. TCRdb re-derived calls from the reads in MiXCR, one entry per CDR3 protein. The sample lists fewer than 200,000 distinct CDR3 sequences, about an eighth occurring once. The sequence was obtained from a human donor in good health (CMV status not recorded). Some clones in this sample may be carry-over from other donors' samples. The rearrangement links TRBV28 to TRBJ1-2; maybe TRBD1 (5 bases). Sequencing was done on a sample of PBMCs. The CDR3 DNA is TGTGCCAGCAGTGGAACCGACAGTTACTATGGCTACACCTTC. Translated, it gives CASSGTDSYYGYTF.